The 10 T cell receptor beta chains below come from one sample, sequenced in a study of shared clonotypes between healthy human individuals. Profiling relied on immunoSEQ multiplex PCR, and the TCRdb table lists in-frame clones only, not all of them. The table includes some 2,000,000 clones, about 95% detected once. Positive CCR7 selection of CD45RO-negative cells yielded the naive CD8 cells, and terminally differentiated effector memory CD45RA+ cells were excluded. Sample: naive CD8+ T cells sorted from blood. These receptors came from a man younger than 35 in good health.

V gene TRBV19 combines with J gene TRBJ2-3, with D possibly matching TRBD2 (6 bases). Germline assignment: CDR1 LNHDA and CDR2 SQIVND (reference sequence). Trimming removed 6 bases from V and 0 bases from J, with 10 bases in between. The CDR3 covers 14 residues. CDR3 loop: CASRPSASTDTQYF. Written as DNA, the CDR3 is TGTGCCAGTAGGCCTAGCGCCAGCACAGATACGCAGTATTTT.

The chain links TRBV7-9 to TRBJ1-2, with 7 bases that match TRBD1. The CDR3 sequence is 15 residues long. Germline V gene sequence: CDR1 SEHNR, CDR2 FQNEAQ (reference sequence). V lost 2 bases, J lost 0 bases, and 3 bases stayed unmatched. CDR3 loop: CASSLPRGTNYGYTF. Here the CDR3 DNA reads TGTGCCAGCAGCTTACCCAGGGGGACTAACTATGGCTACACCTTC. Full variable domain (outside the CDR3, taken from reference TRBV7-9 and TRBJ1-2): DTGVSQNPRHKITKRGQNVTFRCDPISEHNRLYWYRQTLGQGPEFLTYFQNEAQLEKSRLLSDRFSAERPKGSFSTLEIQRTEQGDSAMYLCASSLPRGTNYGYTFGSGTRLTVV.

The V and J genes are TRBV5-6 and TRBJ2-5; no clear D gene. Germline V CDR1 and CDR2: SGHDT, YYEEEE. CDR3 length: 14 residues. V dropped 0 bases and J dropped 5 bases, with 11 bases sitting between them. In DNA form, the CDR3 reads TGTGCCAGCAGCTTGGGTGGAGTTGCGGAGACCCAGTACTTC. Its translation: CASSLGGVAETQYF.

The chain links TRBV10-1 to TRBJ1-1; D gene uncertain. There are 14 residues in the CDR3. Per the germline V gene, CDR1 is WNHNN and CDR2 is SYGVQD (reference sequence). The V and J ends lost 4 bases and 3 bases respectively, with 12 bases between them. In DNA, the CDR3 is TGCGCCAGCAGTGTCGGGCGACGAGACACTGAAGCTTTCTTT. Translated, it gives CASSVGRRDTEAFF.

This clone appeared once. V is TRBV12-5 and J is TRBJ2-7; D not certain. V lost 7 bases and J lost 5, with 6 bases in between. The CDR3 has 10 residues. The germline V gene has CDR1 LGHNT and CDR2 FRNRAP. CDR3 in amino acids: CASEAHEQYF. CDR3 nucleotides: TGTGCTAGTGAGGCCCACGAGCAGTACTTC.

V gene TRBV5-1 combines with J gene TRBJ1-5; D remains unclear. Germline lookup yields CDR1 SGHRS and CDR2 YFSETQ. The CDR3 extends over 16 amino acids. Trimming left V 0 bases short and J 4 bases short, with 14 bases between. As DNA, the CDR3 is TGCGCCAGCAGCTTGGGTGTTCTGTATACTAATCAGCCCCAGCATTTT. Translation: CASSLGVLYTNQPQHF.

The V and J genes are TRBV7-6 and TRBJ2-7, with a weak D call TRBD1 (6 bases). The CDR3 is 15 amino acids. Germline loops: CDR1 SGHVS, CDR2 FNYEAQ. Trimming cost V 1 base and J 2 bases, with 12 bases left between them. CDR3 residues: CASSLEDSSAYEQYF. CDR3 nucleotide sequence: TGTGCCAGCAGCTTAGAGGACAGTTCAGCCTACGAGCAGTACTTC.

This chain joins TRBV7-9 and TRBJ2-7; 9 bases line up with TRBD2. V dropped 3 bases and J dropped 2; count of bases not matched to a gene: 5. This CDR3 is 15 amino acids long. The germline CDR1 and CDR2 sequences are SEHNR and FQNEAQ (reference sequence). CDR3 DNA: TGTGCCAGCAGCTTTCAGCGGGAGGCCCCCTACGAGCAGTACTTC. Protein sequence: CASSFQREAPYEQYF.

The genes are TRBV10-2 and TRBJ2-3, with 7 bases lining up with TRBD1. The CDR3 spans 14 residues. Looked up from germline, CDR1 is WSHSY and CDR2 is SAAADI. With 6 bases clipped from V and 4 bases from J, the junction kept 7 bases outside the gene matches. The chain's CDR3 is CASSNRGLADTQYF. The CDR3 DNA reads TGCGCCAGCAGCAACAGGGGTTTGGCAGATACGCAGTATTTT.

This clone has more than one count but fewer than ten. The V call is TRBV2, the J call TRBJ1-5, with unresolved D. This CDR3 contains 15 residues. The germline V and J ends were trimmed by 8 bases and 1 base, with 15 bases remaining between them. Germline lookup yields CDR1 SNHLY and CDR2 FYNNEI. The CDR3 protein is CASQVDLGSNQPQHF. The CDR3 coding sequence is TGTGCCAGCCAGGTAGACCTGGGAAGCAATCAGCCCCAGCATTTT. The full variable domain, its missing parts supplied by reference TRBV2 and TRBJ1-5, is EPEVTQTPSHQVTQMGQEVILRCVPISNHLYFYWYRQILGQKVEFLVSFYNNEISEKSEIFDDQFSVERPDGSNFTLKIRSTKLEDSAMYFCASQVDLGSNQPQHFGDGTRLSIL.